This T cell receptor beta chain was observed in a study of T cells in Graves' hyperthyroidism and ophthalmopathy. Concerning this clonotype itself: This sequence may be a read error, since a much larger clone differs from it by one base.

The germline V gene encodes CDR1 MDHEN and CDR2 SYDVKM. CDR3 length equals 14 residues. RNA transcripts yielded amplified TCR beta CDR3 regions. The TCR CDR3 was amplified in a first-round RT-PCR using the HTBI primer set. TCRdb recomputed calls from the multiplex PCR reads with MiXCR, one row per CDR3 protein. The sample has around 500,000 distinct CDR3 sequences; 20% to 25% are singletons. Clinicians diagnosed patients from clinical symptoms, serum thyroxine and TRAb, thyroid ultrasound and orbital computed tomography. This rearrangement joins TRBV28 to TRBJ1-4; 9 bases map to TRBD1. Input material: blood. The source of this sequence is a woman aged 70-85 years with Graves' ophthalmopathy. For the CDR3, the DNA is TGTGCCAACAGTACGGGACAGGGTGATGAAAAACTGTTTTTT. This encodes CANSTGQGDEKLFF.